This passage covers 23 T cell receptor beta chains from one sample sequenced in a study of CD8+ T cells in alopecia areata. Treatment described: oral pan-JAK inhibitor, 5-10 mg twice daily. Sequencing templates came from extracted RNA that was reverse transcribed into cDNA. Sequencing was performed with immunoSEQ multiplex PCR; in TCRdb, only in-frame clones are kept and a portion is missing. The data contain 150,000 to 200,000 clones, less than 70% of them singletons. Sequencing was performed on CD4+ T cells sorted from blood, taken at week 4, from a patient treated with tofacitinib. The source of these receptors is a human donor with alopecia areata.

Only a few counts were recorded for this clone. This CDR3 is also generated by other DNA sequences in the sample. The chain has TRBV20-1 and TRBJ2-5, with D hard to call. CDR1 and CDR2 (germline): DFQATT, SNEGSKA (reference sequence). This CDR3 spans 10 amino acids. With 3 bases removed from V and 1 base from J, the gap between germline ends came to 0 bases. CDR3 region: CSASQETQYF. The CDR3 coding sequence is TGCAGTGCTAGCCAAGAGACCCAGTACTTC.

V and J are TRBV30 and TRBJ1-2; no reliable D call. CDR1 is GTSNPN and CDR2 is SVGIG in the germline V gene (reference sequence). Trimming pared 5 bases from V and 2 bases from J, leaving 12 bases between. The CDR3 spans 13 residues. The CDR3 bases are TGTGCCTGGTACCCCCCTGGGAACTATGGCTACACCTTC. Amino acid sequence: CAWYPPGNYGYTF.

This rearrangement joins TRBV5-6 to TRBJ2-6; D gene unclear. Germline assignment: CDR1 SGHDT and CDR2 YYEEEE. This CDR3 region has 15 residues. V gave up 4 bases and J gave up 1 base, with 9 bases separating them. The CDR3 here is CASSPQASGANVLTF. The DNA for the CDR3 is TGTGCCAGCAGCCCCCAAGCATCTGGGGCCAACGTCCTGACTTTC.

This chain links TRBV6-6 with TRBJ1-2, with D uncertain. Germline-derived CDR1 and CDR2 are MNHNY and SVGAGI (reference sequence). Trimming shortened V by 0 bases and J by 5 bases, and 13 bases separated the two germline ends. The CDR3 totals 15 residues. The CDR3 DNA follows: TGTGCCAGCAGTTACTCGACGGCGAGAGCTTATGGCTACACCTTC. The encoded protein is CASSYSTARAYGYTF.

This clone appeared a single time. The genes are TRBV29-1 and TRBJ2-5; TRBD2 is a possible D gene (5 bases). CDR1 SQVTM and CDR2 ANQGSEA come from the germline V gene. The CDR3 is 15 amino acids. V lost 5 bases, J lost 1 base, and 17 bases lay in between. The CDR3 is CSVSLGQGLQETQYF. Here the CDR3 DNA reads TGCAGCGTTTCCTTAGGGCAAGGACTCCAAGAGACCCAGTACTTC.

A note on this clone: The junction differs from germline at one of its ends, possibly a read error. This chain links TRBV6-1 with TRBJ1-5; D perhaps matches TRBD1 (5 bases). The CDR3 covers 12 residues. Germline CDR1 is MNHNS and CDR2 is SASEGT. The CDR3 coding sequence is TGTGCCAGCAGTCCGTCGGACACTAATGTAGACTTT. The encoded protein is CASSPSDTNVDF.

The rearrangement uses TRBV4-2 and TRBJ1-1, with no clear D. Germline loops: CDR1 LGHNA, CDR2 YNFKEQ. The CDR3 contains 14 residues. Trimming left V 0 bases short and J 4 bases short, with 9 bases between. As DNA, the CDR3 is TGTGCCAGCAGCCAAGAAATCCGGGGCACTGAAGCTTTCTTT. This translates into CASSQEIRGTEAFF.

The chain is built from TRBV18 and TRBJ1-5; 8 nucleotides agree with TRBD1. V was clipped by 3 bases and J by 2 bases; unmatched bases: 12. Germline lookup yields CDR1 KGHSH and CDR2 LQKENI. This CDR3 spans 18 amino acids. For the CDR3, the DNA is TGTGCCAGCTCACCTGGGACAGGAAGGGGGTCTGGCAATCAGCCCCAGCATTTT. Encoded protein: CASSPGTGRGSGNQPQHF.

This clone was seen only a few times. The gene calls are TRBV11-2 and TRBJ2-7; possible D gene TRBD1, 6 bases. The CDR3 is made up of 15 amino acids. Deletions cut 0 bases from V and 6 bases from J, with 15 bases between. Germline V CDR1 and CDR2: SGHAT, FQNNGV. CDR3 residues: CASSLDQGGQREQYF. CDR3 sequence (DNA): TGTGCCAGCAGCTTAGACCAAGGGGGACAACGCGAGCAGTACTTC.

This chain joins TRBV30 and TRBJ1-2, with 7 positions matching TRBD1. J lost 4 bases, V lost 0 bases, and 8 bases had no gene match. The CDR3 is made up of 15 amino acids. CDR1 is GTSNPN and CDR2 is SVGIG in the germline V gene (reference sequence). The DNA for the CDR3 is TGTGCCTGGAGTGTACTCGCGAGGGGGCCCTATGGCTACACCTTC. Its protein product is CAWSVLARGPYGYTF.

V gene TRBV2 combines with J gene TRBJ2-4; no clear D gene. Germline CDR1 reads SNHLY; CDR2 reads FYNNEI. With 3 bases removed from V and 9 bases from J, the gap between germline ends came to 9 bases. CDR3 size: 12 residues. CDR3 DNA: TGTGCCAGCAGTGATTTCCGGCCCATTCAGTACTTC. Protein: CASSDFRPIQYF.

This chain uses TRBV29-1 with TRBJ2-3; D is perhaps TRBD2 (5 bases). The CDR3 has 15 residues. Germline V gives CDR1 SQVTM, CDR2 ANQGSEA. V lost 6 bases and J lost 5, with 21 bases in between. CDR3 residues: CSVAPEGSWGDTQYF. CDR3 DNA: TGCAGCGTCGCCCCAGAGGGATCATGGGGAGATACGCAGTATTTT.

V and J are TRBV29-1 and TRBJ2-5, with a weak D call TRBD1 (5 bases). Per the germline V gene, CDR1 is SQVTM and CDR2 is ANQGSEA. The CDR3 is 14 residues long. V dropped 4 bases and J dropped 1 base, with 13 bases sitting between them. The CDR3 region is CSVVVRVSQETQYF. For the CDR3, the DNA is TGCAGCGTTGTGGTCAGGGTGTCCCAAGAGACCCAGTACTTC.

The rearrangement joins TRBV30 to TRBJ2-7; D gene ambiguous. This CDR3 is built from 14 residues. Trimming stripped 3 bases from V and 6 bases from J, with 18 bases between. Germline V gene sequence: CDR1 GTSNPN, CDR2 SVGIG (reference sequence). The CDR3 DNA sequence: TGTGCCTGGAGAGGAACGCGATGGGTCGGCGAGCAGTACTTC. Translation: CAWRGTRWVGEQYF.

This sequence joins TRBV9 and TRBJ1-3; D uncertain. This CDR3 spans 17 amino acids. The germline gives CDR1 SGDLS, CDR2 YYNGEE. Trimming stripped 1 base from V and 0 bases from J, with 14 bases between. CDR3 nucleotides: TGTGCCAGCAGCGTATTTGACCGATTGAGCTCTGGAAACACCATATATTTT. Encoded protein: CASSVFDRLSSGNTIYF.

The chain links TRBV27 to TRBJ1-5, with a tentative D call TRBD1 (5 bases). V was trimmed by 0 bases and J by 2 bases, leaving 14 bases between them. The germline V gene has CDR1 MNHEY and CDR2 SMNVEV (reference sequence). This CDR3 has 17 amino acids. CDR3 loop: CASSLSGPGFGNQPQHF. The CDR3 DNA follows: TGTGCCAGCAGTTTATCCGGGCCAGGGTTTGGCAATCAGCCCCAGCATTTT.

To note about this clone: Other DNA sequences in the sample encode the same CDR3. Here the CDR3 reads CASSPGTANTGELFF. The CDR3 nucleotides read TGCGCCAGCAGTCCCGGGACAGCGAACACCGGGGAGCTGTTTTTT. V and J are TRBV5-1 and TRBJ2-2; 7 nucleotides align to TRBD1. The J segment lost 0 bases and the V segment lost 5 bases, leaving 4 bases of the junction unmatched. Germline CDR1 and CDR2: SGHRS and YFSETQ. The CDR3 has 15 amino acids.

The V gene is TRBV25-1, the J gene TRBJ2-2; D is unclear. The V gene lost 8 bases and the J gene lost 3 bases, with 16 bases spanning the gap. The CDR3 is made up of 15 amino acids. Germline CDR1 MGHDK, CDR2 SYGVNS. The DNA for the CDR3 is TGTGCCAGCTCAGAGCGCGTTGGGTACACCGGGGAGCTGTTTTTT. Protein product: CASSERVGYTGELFF.

This chain's CDR3 is CATSRVRGYRDEQFF. CDR3 DNA sequence: TGTGCCACCAGCAGAGTGCGGGGGTACCGGGATGAGCAGTTCTTC. The chain has TRBV15 and TRBJ2-1, with 7 bases identical to TRBD2. Germline V CDR1 and CDR2: LNHNV, YYDKDF (reference sequence). Trimming took 1 base from V and 8 from J; bases not matched to a gene: 8. The CDR3 length is 15 residues.

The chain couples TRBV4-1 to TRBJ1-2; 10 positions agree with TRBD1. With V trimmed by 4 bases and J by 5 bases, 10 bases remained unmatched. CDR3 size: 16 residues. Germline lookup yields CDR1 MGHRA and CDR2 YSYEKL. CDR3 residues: CASSRPRDRGRYGYTF. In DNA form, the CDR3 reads TGCGCCAGCAGCCGTCCCCGGGACAGGGGCCGGTATGGCTACACCTTC.

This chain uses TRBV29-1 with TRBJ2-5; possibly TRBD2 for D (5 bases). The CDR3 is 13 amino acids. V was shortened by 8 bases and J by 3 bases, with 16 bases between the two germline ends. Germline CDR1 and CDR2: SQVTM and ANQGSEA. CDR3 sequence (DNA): TGCAGCCTAGAACCCAGCGGAGAAGAGACCCAGTACTTC. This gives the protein CSLEPSGEETQYF.

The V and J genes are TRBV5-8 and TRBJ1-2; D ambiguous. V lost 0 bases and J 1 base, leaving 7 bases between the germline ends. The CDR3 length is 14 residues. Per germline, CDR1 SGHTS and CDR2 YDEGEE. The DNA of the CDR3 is TGTGCCAGCAGCTTGGGGGCCTATAACTATGGCTACACCTTC. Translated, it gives CASSLGAYNYGYTF.

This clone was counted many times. The CDR3, as DNA: TGCGCCAGCAGTTCTGGACTAGCGGGGGCCCTTGGTGAGCAGTTCTTC. Translating it yields CASSSGLAGALGEQFF. The chain recombines TRBV5-1 with TRBJ2-1; 13 bases align to TRBD2. The V segment lost 5 bases and the J segment 9 bases; nucleotides outside the gene matches: 11. This CDR3 contains 16 residues. CDR1 is SGHRS, CDR2 YFSETQ, per germline.